This TCR beta chain was recovered during a study of blood T cell repertoires in COVID-19. Only in-frame clones appear in the TCRdb table, and some are missing; sequencing was by immunoSEQ multiplex PCR. The profile covers roughly 39,000 clones, with more than 70% appearing a single time and around 4% taken by the ten largest. The length of the CDR3 is 14 residues. After removal of 4 bases from V and 4 bases from J, the junction contained 4 bases not matched to a gene. Germline V gene sequence: CDR1 SNHLY, CDR2 FYNNEI. The rearrangement links TRBV2 to TRBJ1-5; 7 nucleotides line up with TRBD1. Material: peripheral blood. The receptor's source is a man aged 55 to 69 with acute or convalescent COVID-19. The CDR3 region is CASSAGGLNQPQHF. The CDR3 DNA reads as TGTGCCAGCAGTGCAGGGGGGCTAAATCAGCCCCAGCATTTT.